This T cell receptor beta chain was sequenced in a study of blood T cell repertoires in COVID-19. Study background: The analysed material was cDNA or gDNA that came from T cells, B-cell-depleted T cells, or PBMCs.

Authors' methods: Scientists estimated how many nucleated cells there were by amplifying reference gene primers. Only in-frame clones appear in the TCRdb table, and some are missing; sequencing was by immunoSEQ multiplex PCR. The D gene and trimming were derived from the DNA, and the V and J assignments and clone size from that table. The sample yields about 120,000 clones, 88% seen once. The CDR3 extends over 15 amino acids. Germline V gene sequence: CDR1 LGHDT, CDR2 YNNKEL (reference sequence). The V segment lost 1 base and the J segment 2 bases; nucleotides outside the gene matches: 5. The TCR was taken from a woman aged 45-65 years with acute or convalescent COVID-19. J is TRBJ2-7 and V is TRBV3-1 (or the pseudogene TRBV3-2), with 7 bases identical to TRBD2. Material for sequencing was peripheral blood. CDR3 loop: CASSQGSSGTYEQYF. CDR3 coding DNA: TGTGCCAGCAGCCAAGGTTCTAGCGGAACCTACGAGCAGTACTTC.